This is a list of T cell receptor beta chains from one sample in a study of blood T cells in healthy people across ages. TCRdb re-derived calls from the 5' RACE reads in MiXCR, one entry per CDR3 protein. This table has fewer than 2,000,000 distinct CDR3 sequences, about 35% appearing once. Sequenced input: blood. The receptors were gathered from a woman aged 25 to 39 in good health. Both conserved end residues are part of each CDR3. A D gene is named only where the DNA matches it firmly. Clone sizes are given selectively: once, few, many, or a class where the clone is expanded.

d_call j_call v_call clone_size cdr3_nt cdr3_aa
. TRBJ1-2 TRBV27 . TGTGCCAGCAGCCAACGCGGGGGTTCTGGCTACACCTTC CASSQRGGSGYTF
TRBD2 TRBJ2-1 TRBV11-2 . TGTGCCAGCAGCTTAGCCTCTAGCGGGGGGCCCGATGAGCAGTTCTTC CASSLASSGGPDEQFF
TRBD2 TRBJ2-1 TRBV25-1 . TGTGCCAGCAGTGAACGGTCTAGCGGGAGTGGGTACAATGAGCAGTTCTTC CASSERSSGSGYNEQFF
. TRBJ2-6 TRBV11-1 . TGTGCCAGCAGCCCAGGGTGGGCAGGGGCGCTCTCTGGGGCCAACGTCCTGACTTTC CASSPGWAGALSGANVLTF
TRBD2 TRBJ2-2 TRBV12-3/TRBV12-4 few TGTGCCAGCAGCCCACTAGCGGGTCGGACCGGGGAGCTGTTTTTT CASSPLAGRTGELFF
. TRBJ1-6 TRBV6-6 few TGTGCCAGCAGTCTCTCTTCTGCAGGTGGATCACCCCTCCACTTT CASSLSSAGGSPLHF
. TRBJ2-5 TRBV28 . TGTGCCAGCAGCCCGCCCAGGCTCCTTCATCCTCGGGGGCAGTACTTC CASSPPRLLHPRGQYF
. TRBJ2-7 TRBV11-2 . TGTGCCAGCAGCCCTGACGACAGCCGACTCGGAGGGAGCGAGCAGTACTTC CASSPDDSRLGGSEQYF
TRBD1 TRBJ2-5 TRBV7-9 . TGTGCCAGCAGCTCGAAAACGACAGGGAAAGGGGAGACCCAGTACTTC CASSSKTTGKGETQYF
. TRBJ2-7 TRBV6-1 . TGTGCCAGCAGTACACCCGGGACCGGGGCCTACGAGCAGTACTTC CASSTPGTGAYEQYF
. TRBJ1-4 TRBV5-1 . TGCGCCAGCAGTTATCAGGGGCAGCTTAATGAAAAACTGTTTTTT CASSYQGQLNEKLFF
. TRBJ2-1 TRBV7-3 few TGTGCCAGCAGCCCGCAGAACCAGTACAATGAGCAGTTCTTC CASSPQNQYNEQFF
. TRBJ1-1 TRBV7-9 once TGTGCCAGCAGCTTAGCGCTGGGAGGGGGTGGCACTGAAGCTTTCTTT CASSLALGGGGTEAFF
TRBD1 TRBJ2-5 TRBV27 . TGTGCCAGCAGTTTTTTGGGGGACAGGGGGCGTGAGACCCAGTACTTC CASSFLGDRGRETQYF
TRBD1 TRBJ2-5 TRBV13 . TGTGCCAGCAGCTCTGGACAGGGCGTTCGGGAGACCCAGTACTTC CASSSGQGVRETQYF
. TRBJ2-6 TRBV29-1 . TGCAGCGTTGAAGAGGGAAGGGCTGGGGCCAACGTCCAGACTTTC CSVEEGRAGANVQTF
. TRBJ2-7 TRBV20-1 few TGCAGTGCTGATCAGCGCGTCTCCTACGAGCAGTACTTC CSADQRVSYEQYF
TRBD1 TRBJ1-2 TRBV14 . TGTGCCAGCAGCCAACCGGGACAGCGGTTCTATGGCTACACCTTC CASSQPGQRFYGYTF
TRBD2 TRBJ2-5 TRBV12-3/TRBV12-4 once TGTGCCAGCAGTTTTAGGTCACTAGCGGGAGGCCAACTGTACTTC CASSFRSLAGGQLYF
TRBD1 TRBJ2-7 TRBV27 . TGTGCCAGCATCCGGGACAGAGATCCCTACGAGCAGTACTTC CASIRDRDPYEQYF
TRBD1 TRBJ2-2 TRBV7-3 few TGTGCCAGCAGGCCTACCTCCGGGACAGGGGCCGACACCGGGGAGCTGTTTTTT CASRPTSGTGADTGELFF
. TRBJ2-5 TRBV25-1 . TGTGCCAGCAGTGATACCGGACAGCCCCAAGAGACCCAGTACTTC CASSDTGQPQETQYF
. TRBJ1-5 TRBV6-2/TRBV6-3 . TGTGCCAGCAGTTACTCGAGCCGGGGCATTTGGCAGCCCCAGCATTTT CASSYSSRGIWQPQHF
. TRBJ2-2 TRBV20-1 few TGCAGTGCTAGAGATAGTCGGGGGCCCGGGGAGCTGTTTTTT CSARDSRGPGELFF
. TRBJ2-4 TRBV6-1 . TGTGCCAGCAGTGAATGGAACATTCAGTACTTC CASSEWNIQYF
. TRBJ2-2 TRBV11-3 . TGTGCCAGCAGCTCATCCAGGGTTGTGGCCGGGGAGCTGTTTTTT CASSSSRVVAGELFF
TRBD1 TRBJ2-4 TRBV20-1 many TGCAGTGCTAGAGAGGACCCGACAGGGGTTGGGGACATTCAGTACTTC CSAREDPTGVGDIQYF
. TRBJ2-1 TRBV5-8 few TGTGCCAGCAGCTTGGTCTCACAGGCGAGCTCCTACAATGAGCAGTTCTTC CASSLVSQASSYNEQFF
. TRBJ2-7 TRBV20-1 . TGCAGTGTACCTTCTCGAAGGGCCACCTACGAGCAGTACTTC CSVPSRRATYEQYF
TRBD2 TRBJ2-1 TRBV20-1 . TGCAGTGCTGAGACTAGCGGGGAGCAGTTCTTC CSAETSGEQFF
. TRBJ1-5 TRBV20-1 . TGCAGTGCTGGTACAGGAGAGGGACAGCCCCAGCATTTT CSAGTGEGQPQHF
TRBD1 TRBJ2-3 TRBV3-1 . TGTGCCAGCAGCCTCGGGACAGGGGAGCTTCCAGATACGCAGTATTTT CASSLGTGELPDTQYF
. TRBJ1-2 TRBV20-1 . TGCAGTGCTGAGGGATGGACTAACTATGGCTACACCTTC CSAEGWTNYGYTF
TRBD2 TRBJ2-1 TRBV2 few TGTGCCAGCAGTGACATACTAGCGGGAGTTGAGCAGTTCTTC CASSDILAGVEQFF
TRBD1 TRBJ1-5 TRBV28 few TGTGCCAGCAGACCCCGGGACAGGGGGCCGAGTCAGCCCCAGCATTTT CASRPRDRGPSQPQHF
. TRBJ1-5 TRBV5-1 . TGCGCCAGCAGCTCGGACGGATCGAGCAATCAGCCCCAGCATTTT CASSSDGSSNQPQHF
. TRBJ2-6 TRBV3-1 . TGTGCCAGCAGCCAAGATCACCCCTGGGGGACTGGGGCCAACGTCCTGACTTTC CASSQDHPWGTGANVLTF
. TRBJ2-3 TRBV6-5 many TGTGCCAGCACCCCGGGAACACGGGGGGCGGATACGCAGTATTTT CASTPGTRGADTQYF
. TRBJ2-7 TRBV7-9 few TGTGCCAGCAGCTTATTTGGAGGGGGAAACGAGCAGTACTTC CASSLFGGGNEQYF
TRBD1 TRBJ1-4 TRBV7-9 . TGTGCCAGCAGCTTAGCCACAATATGGGACAGGCGTAATGAAAAACTGTTTTTT CASSLATIWDRRNEKLFF
TRBD2 TRBJ2-3 TRBV12-3/TRBV12-4 . TGTGCCAGCAGTTTCGCTAGCGGGGCAGATACGCAGTATTTT CASSFASGADTQYF
. TRBJ2-1 TRBV7-2 few TGTGCCAGCACCCGGGGTAGGAGTCTCGGTGAGCAGTTCTTC CASTRGRSLGEQFF
TRBD2 TRBJ2-5 TRBV12-3/TRBV12-4 few TGTGCCAGCGGGTGGGGGGGGGAGCAGTACTTC CASGWGGEQYF
. TRBJ2-7 TRBV12-3/TRBV12-4 . TGTGTCAGCAGGAGCGGGCGAAGCTCCTACGAGCAGTACTTC CVSRSGRSSYEQYF
TRBD2 TRBJ2-3 TRBV27 . TGTGCCGGCAGTTTATCGCTAGCGGGGGGGGAAGATACGCAGTATTTT CAGSLSLAGGEDTQYF